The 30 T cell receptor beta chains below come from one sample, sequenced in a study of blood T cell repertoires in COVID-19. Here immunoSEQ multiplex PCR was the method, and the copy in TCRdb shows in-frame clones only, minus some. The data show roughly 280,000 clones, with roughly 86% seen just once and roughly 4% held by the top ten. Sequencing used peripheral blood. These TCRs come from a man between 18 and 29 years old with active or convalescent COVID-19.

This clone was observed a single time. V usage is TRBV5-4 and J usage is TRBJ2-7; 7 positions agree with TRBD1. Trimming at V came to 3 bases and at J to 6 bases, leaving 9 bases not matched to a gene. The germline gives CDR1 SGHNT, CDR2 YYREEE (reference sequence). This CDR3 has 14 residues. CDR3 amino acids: CASSSGTAPGEQYF. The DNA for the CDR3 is TGTGCCAGCAGCTCCGGGACAGCCCCGGGCGAGCAGTACTTC.

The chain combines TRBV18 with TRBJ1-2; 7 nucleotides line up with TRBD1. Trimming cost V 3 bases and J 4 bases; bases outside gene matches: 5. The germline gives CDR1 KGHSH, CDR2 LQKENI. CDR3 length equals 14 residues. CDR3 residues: CASSPDRVIYGYTF. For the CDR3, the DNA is TGTGCCAGCTCACCTGACAGGGTTATCTATGGCTACACCTTC.

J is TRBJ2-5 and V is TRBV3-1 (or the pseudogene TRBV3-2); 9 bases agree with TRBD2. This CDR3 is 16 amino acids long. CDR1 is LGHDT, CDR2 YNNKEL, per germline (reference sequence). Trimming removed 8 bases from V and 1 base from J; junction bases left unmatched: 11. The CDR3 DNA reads TGTGCCAGCTCCCCAGCCAGCGGGGGGCCCCAAGAGACCCAGTACTTC. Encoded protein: CASSPASGGPQETQYF.

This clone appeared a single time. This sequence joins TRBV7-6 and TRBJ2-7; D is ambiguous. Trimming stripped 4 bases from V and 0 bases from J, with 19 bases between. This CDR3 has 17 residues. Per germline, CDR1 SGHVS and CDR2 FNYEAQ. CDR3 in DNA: TGTGCCAGCAGCTCATCCCCCAAATCGGGTTTCTCCTACGAGCAGTACTTC. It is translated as CASSSSPKSGFSYEQYF.

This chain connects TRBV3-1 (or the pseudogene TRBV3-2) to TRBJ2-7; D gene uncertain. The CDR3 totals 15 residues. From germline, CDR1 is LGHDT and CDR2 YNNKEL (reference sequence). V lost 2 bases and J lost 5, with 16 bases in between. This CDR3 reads CASSQSGSFADEQYF. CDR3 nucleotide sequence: TGTGCCAGCAGCCAATCCGGGTCCTTCGCCGACGAGCAGTACTTC.

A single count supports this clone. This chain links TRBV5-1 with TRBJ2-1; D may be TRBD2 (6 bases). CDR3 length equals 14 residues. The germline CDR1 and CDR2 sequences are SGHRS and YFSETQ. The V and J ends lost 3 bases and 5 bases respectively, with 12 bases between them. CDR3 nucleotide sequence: TGCGCCAGCAGCTCAAGGGACTTCAACAATGAGCAGTTCTTC. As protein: CASSSRDFNNEQFF.

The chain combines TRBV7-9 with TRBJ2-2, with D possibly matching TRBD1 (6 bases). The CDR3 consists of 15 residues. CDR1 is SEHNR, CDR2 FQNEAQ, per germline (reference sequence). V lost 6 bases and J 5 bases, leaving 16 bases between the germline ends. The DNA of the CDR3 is TGTGCCAGCAGGCACCTGACAGGTTCTACCGGGGAGCTGTTTTTT. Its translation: CASRHLTGSTGELFF.

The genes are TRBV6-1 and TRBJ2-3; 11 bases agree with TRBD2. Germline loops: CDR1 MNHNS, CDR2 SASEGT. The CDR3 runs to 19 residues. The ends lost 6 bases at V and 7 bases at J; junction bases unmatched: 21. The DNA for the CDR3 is TGTGCCAGCAGCGAAATAGGGACTAGCGGAGCGAGGGTCCCTAATACGCAGTATTTT. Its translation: CASSEIGTSGARVPNTQYF.

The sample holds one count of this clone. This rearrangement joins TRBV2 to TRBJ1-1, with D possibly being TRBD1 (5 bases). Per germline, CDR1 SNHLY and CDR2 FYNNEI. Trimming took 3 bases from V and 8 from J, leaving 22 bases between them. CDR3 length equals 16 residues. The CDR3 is CASSDGASGPAGEAFF. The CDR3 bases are TGTGCCAGCAGTGATGGGGCAAGTGGGCCGGCCGGGGAAGCTTTCTTT.

CDR3: CASSDGQGDTQYF. For the CDR3, the DNA is TGCGCCAGCAGTGACGGACAGGGTGATACGCAGTATTTT. The chain uses TRBV10-1 and TRBJ2-3; 8 nucleotides agree with TRBD1. J lost 6 bases, V lost 3 bases, and 2 bases had no gene match. This CDR3 has 13 amino acids. Germline assignment: CDR1 WNHNN and CDR2 SYGVQD (reference sequence).

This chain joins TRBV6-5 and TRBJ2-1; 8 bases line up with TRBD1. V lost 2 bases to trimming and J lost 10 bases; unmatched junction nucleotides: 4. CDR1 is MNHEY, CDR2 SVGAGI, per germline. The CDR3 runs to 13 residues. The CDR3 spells CASSYTRDREQFF. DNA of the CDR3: TGTGCCAGCAGTTACACCCGGGACAGGGAGCAGTTCTTC.

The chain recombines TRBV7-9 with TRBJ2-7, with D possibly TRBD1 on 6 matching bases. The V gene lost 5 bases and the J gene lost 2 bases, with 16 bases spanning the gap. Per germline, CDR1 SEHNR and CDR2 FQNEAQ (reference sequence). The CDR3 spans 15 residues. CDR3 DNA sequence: TGTGCCAGCAGCCCCCCCGGGACACCGCCCTACGAGCAGTACTTC. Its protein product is CASSPPGTPPYEQYF.

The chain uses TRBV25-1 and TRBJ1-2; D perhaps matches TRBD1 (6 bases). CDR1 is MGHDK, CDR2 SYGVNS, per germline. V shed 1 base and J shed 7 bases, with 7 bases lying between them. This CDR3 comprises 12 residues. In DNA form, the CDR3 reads TGTGCCAGCAGTGAATGGGACACTGGCTACACCTTC. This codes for CASSEWDTGYTF.

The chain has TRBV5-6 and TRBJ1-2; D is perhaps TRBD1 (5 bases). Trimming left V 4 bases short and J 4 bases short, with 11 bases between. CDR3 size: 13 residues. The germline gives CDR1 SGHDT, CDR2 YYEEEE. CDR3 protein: CASSGDRGYGYTF. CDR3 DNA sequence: TGTGCCAGCAGCGGTGACAGAGGCTATGGCTACACCTTC.

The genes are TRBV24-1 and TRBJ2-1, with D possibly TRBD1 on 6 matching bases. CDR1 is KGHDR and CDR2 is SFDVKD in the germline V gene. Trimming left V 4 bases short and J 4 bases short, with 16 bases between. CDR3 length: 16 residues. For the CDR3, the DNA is TGTGCCACCAGTGACAATCCGGGACAACTTTACAATGAGCAGTTCTTC. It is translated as CATSDNPGQLYNEQFF.

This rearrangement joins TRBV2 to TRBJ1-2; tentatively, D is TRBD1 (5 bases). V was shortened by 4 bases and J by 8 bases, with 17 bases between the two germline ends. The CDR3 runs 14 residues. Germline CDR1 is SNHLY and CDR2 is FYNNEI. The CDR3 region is CASSAEKGVAGYTF. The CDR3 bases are TGTGCCAGCAGTGCCGAAAAAGGGGTGGCCGGCTACACCTTC.

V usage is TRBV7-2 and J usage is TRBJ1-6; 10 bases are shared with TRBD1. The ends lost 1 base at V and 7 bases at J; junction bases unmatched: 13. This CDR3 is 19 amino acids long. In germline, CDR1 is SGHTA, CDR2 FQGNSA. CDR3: CASSLGLRLLGQGNSPLHF. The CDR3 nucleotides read TGTGCCAGCAGCTTAGGGCTTAGGCTGTTGGGACAGGGGAATTCACCCCTCCACTTT. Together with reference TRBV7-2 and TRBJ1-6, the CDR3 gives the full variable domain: GAGVSQSPSNKVTEKGKDVELRCDPISGHTALYWYRQSLGQGLEFLIYFQGNSAPDKSGLPSDRFSAERTGGSVSTLTIQRTQQEDSAVYLCASSLGLRLLGQGNSPLHFGNGTRLTVT.

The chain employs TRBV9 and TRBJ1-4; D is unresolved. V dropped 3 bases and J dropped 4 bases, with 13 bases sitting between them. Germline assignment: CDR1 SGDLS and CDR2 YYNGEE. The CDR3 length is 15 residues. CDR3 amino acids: CASSAHPGLNEKLFF. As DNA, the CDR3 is TGTGCCAGCAGCGCACATCCTGGCCTTAATGAAAAACTGTTTTTT.

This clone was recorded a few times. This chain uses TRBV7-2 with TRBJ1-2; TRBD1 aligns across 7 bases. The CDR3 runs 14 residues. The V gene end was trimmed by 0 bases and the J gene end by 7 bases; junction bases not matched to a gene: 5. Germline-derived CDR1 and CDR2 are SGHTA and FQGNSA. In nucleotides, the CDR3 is TGTGCCAGCAGCTTAGCGGTCAGGGGGACTGGCTACACCTTC. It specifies CASSLAVRGTGYTF.

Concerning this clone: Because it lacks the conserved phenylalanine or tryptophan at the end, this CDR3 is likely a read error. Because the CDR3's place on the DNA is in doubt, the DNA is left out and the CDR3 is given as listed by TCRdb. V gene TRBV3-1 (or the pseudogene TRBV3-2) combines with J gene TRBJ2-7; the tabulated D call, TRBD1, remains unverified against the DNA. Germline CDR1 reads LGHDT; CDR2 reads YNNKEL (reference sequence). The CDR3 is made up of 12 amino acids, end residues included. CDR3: CASRQGGQGLVI.

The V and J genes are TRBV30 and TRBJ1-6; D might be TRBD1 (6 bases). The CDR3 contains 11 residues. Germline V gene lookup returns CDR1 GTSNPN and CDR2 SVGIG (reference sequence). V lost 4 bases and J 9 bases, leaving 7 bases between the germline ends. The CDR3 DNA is TGTGCCTGGACCAGGGGTTCACCCCTCCACTTT. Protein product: CAWTRGSPLHF.

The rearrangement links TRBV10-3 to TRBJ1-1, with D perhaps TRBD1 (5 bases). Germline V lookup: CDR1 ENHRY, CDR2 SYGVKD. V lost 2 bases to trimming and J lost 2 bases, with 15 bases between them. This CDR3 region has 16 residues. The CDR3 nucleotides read TGTGCCATCAGTGAGCCCCTGGGACTTGACAACACTGAAGCTTTCTTT. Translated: CAISEPLGLDNTEAFF.

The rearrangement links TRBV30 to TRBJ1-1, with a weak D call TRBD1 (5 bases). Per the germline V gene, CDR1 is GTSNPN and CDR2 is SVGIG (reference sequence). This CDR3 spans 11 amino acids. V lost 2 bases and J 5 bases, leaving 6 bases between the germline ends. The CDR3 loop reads CAWSRGTEAFF. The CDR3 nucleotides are TGTGCCTGGAGTCGGGGGACTGAAGCTTTCTTT.

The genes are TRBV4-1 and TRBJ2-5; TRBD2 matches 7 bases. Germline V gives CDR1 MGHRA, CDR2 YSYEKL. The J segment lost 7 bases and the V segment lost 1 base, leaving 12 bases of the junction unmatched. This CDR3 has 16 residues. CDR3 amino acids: CASSQGFGGGEGTQYF. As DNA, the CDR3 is TGCGCCAGCAGCCAAGGGTTTGGCGGGGGTGAGGGGACCCAGTACTTC.

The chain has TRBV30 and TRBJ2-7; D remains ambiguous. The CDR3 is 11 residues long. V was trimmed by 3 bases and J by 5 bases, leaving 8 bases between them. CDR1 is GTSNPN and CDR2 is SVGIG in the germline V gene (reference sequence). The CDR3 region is CAWSEADEQYF. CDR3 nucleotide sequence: TGTGCCTGGAGCGAGGCGGACGAGCAGTACTTC.

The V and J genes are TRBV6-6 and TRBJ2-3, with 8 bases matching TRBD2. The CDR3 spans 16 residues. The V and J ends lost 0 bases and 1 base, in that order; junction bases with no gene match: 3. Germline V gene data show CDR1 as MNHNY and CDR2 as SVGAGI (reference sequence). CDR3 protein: CASSYSETSGTDTQYF. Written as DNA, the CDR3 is TGTGCCAGCAGTTACTCTGAGACTAGCGGCACAGATACGCAGTATTTT.

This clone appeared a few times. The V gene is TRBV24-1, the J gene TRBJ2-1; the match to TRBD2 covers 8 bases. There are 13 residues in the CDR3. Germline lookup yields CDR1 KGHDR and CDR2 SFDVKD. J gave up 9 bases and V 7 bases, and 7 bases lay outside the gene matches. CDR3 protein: CATSGTRGFEQFF. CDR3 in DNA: TGTGCCACCAGCGGGACTAGAGGGTTTGAGCAGTTCTTC.

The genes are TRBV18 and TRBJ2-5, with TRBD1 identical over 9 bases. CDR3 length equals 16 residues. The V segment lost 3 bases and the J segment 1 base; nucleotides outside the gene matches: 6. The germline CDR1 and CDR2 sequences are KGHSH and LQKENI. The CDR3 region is CASSPFDRGFQETQYF. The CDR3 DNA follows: TGTGCCAGCTCACCGTTCGACAGGGGGTTCCAAGAGACCCAGTACTTC.

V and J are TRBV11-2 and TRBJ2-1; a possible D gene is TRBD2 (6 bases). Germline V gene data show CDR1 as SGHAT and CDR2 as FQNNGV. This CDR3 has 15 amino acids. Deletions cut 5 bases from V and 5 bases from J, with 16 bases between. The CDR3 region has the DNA TGTGCCAGCAGCGCCGAAGGCGGGGCCCACAATGAGCAGTTCTTC. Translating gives CASSAEGGAHNEQFF.

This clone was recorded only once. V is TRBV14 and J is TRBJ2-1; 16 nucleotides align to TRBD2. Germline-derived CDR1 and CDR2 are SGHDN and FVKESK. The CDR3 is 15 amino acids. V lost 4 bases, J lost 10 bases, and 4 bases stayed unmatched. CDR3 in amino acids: CASSPGTSGGAEQFF. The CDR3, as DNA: TGTGCCAGCAGCCCCGGGACTAGCGGGGGGGCCGAGCAGTTCTTC.